Each of the 29 T cell receptor beta chains below was sequenced from the same sample in a study of cytomegalovirus exposure and HLA in healthy donors. 60 Vbeta and 13 Jbeta primers were used in PCR. Sequencing was performed with immunoSEQ multiplex PCR; in TCRdb, only in-frame clones are kept and a portion is missing. Of 52,000 or so clones in the sample, around 73% are singletons; the top ten hold 2.5% to 3%. Sequenced input: PBMCs. The receptors were gathered from a woman in her thirties or forties in good health and CMV-seropositive.

The chain combines TRBV5-4 with TRBJ2-7, with a weak D call TRBD1 (6 bases). Germline V gives CDR1 SGHNT, CDR2 YYREEE (reference sequence). The CDR3 covers 13 residues. Trimming left V 1 base short and J 3 bases short, with 8 bases between. The CDR3 region is CASSLKGVYEQYF. Written as DNA, the CDR3 is TGTGCCAGCAGCTTGAAGGGGGTCTACGAGCAGTACTTC.

In DNA form, the CDR3 reads TGTGCCAGCAGCTTAGTGAGCGGGGGGGTTCAAGAGACCCAGTACTTC. Translation gives CASSLVSGGVQETQYF. This chain connects TRBV7-2 to TRBJ2-5, with 10 bases matching TRBD2. CDR3 length equals 16 residues. V lost 1 base to trimming and J lost 2 bases; unmatched junction nucleotides: 4. Germline lookup yields CDR1 SGHTA and CDR2 FQGNSA. Based on the CDR3 plus reference TRBV7-2 and TRBJ2-5, the full variable domain is GAGVSQSPSNKVTEKGKDVELRCDPISGHTALYWYRQSLGQGLEFLIYFQGNSAPDKSGLPSDRFSAERTGGSVSTLTIQRTQQEDSAVYLCASSLVSGGVQETQYFGPGTRLLVL.

The chain employs TRBV2 and TRBJ2-7; 10 bases align to TRBD1. Germline trimming cut 1 base from V and 2 bases from J; bases unmatched to any gene: 2. The length of the CDR3 is 15 residues. In germline, CDR1 is SNHLY, CDR2 FYNNEI. The CDR3 DNA reads as TGTGCCAGCAGTGAAGACGGACAGGGGGCCTACGAGCAGTACTTC. Protein: CASSEDGQGAYEQYF.

The rearrangement links TRBV5-4 to TRBJ1-3, with D uncertain. Trimming stripped 0 bases from V and 2 bases from J, with 6 bases between. This CDR3 is built from 14 residues. Germline V gene lookup returns CDR1 SGHNT and CDR2 YYREEE (reference sequence). CDR3 protein: CASSLDRTGNTIYF. As DNA, the CDR3 is TGTGCCAGCAGCTTGGACAGAACTGGAAACACCATATATTTT.

CDR3 loop: CASSTDRGYEQYF. The CDR3 DNA sequence: TGTGCCAGTAGTACCGACAGGGGATACGAGCAGTACTTC. V gene TRBV19 combines with J gene TRBJ2-7, with 8 nucleotides matching TRBD1. The germline gives CDR1 LNHDA, CDR2 SQIVND (reference sequence). Trimming cost V 4 bases and J 4 bases; bases outside gene matches: 3. The CDR3 consists of 13 residues.

The gene calls are TRBV25-1 and TRBJ1-5; D is ambiguous. This CDR3 has 15 amino acids. Germline V lookup: CDR1 MGHDK, CDR2 SYGVNS. Trimming left V 4 bases short and J 3 bases short, with 13 bases between. The CDR3 DNA follows: TGTGCCAGCAGTGGGAGTGGGTCATTCAATCAGCCCCAGCATTTT. Encoded protein: CASSGSGSFNQPQHF.

The CDR3 here is CASSGQGRIDSPLHF. CDR3 coding DNA: TGTGCCAGCAGTGGACAGGGTAGGATCGATTCACCCCTCCACTTT. This chain connects TRBV6-5 to TRBJ1-6; 8 bases agree with TRBD1. The CDR3 loop spans 15 amino acids. V dropped 5 bases and J dropped 8; count of bases not matched to a gene: 8. Germline CDR1 reads MNHEY; CDR2 reads SVGAGI.

This clone was seen more than once but under ten times. This CDR3 reads CASSSRGAATSSTDTQYF. CDR3 DNA sequence: TGTGCCAGCAGTTCTCGGGGGGCAGCCACATCTAGCACAGATACGCAGTATTTT. The rearrangement joins TRBV13 to TRBJ2-3, with D perhaps TRBD2 (7 bases). The V gene lost 6 bases and the J gene lost 0 bases, with 22 bases spanning the gap. The germline V gene encodes CDR1 PRHDT and CDR2 FYEKMQ (reference sequence). There are 18 residues in the CDR3.

This clone was observed a few times. The V and J genes are TRBV27 and TRBJ1-1; D not certain. Trimming pared 2 bases from V and 0 bases from J, leaving 7 bases between. Germline loops: CDR1 MNHEY, CDR2 SMNVEV (reference sequence). The CDR3 covers 14 residues. CDR3 coding DNA: TGTGCCAGCAGTTTAACAGATATGAACACTGAAGCTTTCTTT. Its translation is CASSLTDMNTEAFF.

CDR3 coding DNA: TGTGCTAGTGGCTCCTGGACAGGGGAGGATACGCAGTATTTT. Encoded protein: CASGSWTGEDTQYF. V is TRBV12-5 and J is TRBJ2-3; 9 positions match TRBD1. The CDR3 spans 14 residues. V trimming: 6 bases; J trimming: 6 bases; junction bases outside the gene matches: 7. CDR1 is LGHNT and CDR2 is FRNRAP in the germline V gene.

The chain combines TRBV9 with TRBJ2-7; D perhaps matches TRBD1 (5 bases). The V and J ends lost 4 bases and 4 bases respectively, with 15 bases between them. CDR1 is SGDLS and CDR2 is YYNGEE in the germline V gene. CDR3 length equals 14 residues. CDR3 protein: CASSPHGGQYEQYF. The CDR3 DNA reads as TGTGCCAGCAGCCCCCACGGCGGACAATACGAGCAGTACTTC.

This sequence joins TRBV11-2 and TRBJ2-5; unclear D gene. The V gene's germline CDR1 is SGHAT and CDR2 FQNNGV. This CDR3 has 12 residues. V lost 8 bases and J lost 5, with 12 bases in between. The CDR3 protein is CASQLRWETQYF. The CDR3 nucleotides read TGTGCCAGCCAACTAAGATGGGAGACCCAGTACTTC.

This clone was seen only once. V usage is TRBV10-3 and J usage is TRBJ1-2; D is unclear. CDR1 and CDR2 (germline): ENHRY, SYGVKD. V lost 3 bases, J lost 0 bases, and 20 bases lay in between. This CDR3 is 18 amino acids long. The CDR3 is CAISDPTPRGGANYGYTF. CDR3 DNA sequence: TGTGCCATCAGTGACCCCACTCCGCGTGGCGGAGCTAACTATGGCTACACCTTC.

This clone has more than one count but fewer than ten. The rearrangement joins TRBV6-6 to TRBJ2-5, with a tentative D call TRBD2 (5 bases). Germline V gene data show CDR1 as MNHNY and CDR2 as SVGAGI (reference sequence). The CDR3 loop spans 14 amino acids. V lost 7 bases and J 9 bases, leaving 21 bases between the germline ends. CDR3 residues: CASNDELPRRPQYF. The CDR3 bases are TGTGCCAGCAACGACGAACTGCCCCGGAGGCCCCAGTACTTC.

This chain joins TRBV6-4 and TRBJ1-1; weak D call: TRBD1 (6 bases). This CDR3 comprises 13 residues. From germline, CDR1 is MRHNA and CDR2 SNTAGT. V gave up 5 bases and J gave up 4 bases, with 11 bases separating them. The CDR3 DNA reads as TGTGCCAGCAGTTCAGGGGCGGGCACTGAAGCTTTCTTT. Encoded protein: CASSSGAGTEAFF.

This clone was observed a few times. The chain has TRBV9 and TRBJ2-1; possibly TRBD1 for D (8 bases). The V and J ends lost 4 bases and 2 bases respectively, with 16 bases between them. CDR3 length: 16 amino acids. Germline V gene lookup returns CDR1 SGDLS and CDR2 YYNGEE. CDR3 region: CASSHRGGAAYNEQFF. The CDR3 DNA is TGTGCCAGCAGCCACAGGGGGGGGGCGGCCTACAATGAGCAGTTCTTC.

This clone turned up a few times. The gene calls are TRBV11-3 and TRBJ2-5, with 9 bases identical to TRBD1. J was trimmed by 4 bases and V by 5 bases; bases with no gene match: 20. The germline gives CDR1 SGHNT, CDR2 YENEEA. This CDR3 contains 19 residues. CDR3 nucleotide sequence: TGTGCCAGCAGCCCCACACCGACAGGGGGAGAAGAAGTAAGAGAGACCCAGTACTTC. Protein product: CASSPTPTGGEEVRETQYF. The full variable domain, its missing parts supplied by reference TRBV11-3 and TRBJ2-5, is EAGVVQSPRYKIIEKKQPVAFWCNPISGHNTLYWYLQNLGQGPELLIRYENEEAVDDSQLPKDRFSAERLKGVDSTLKIQPAELGDSAVYLCASSPTPTGGEEVRETQYFGPGTRLLVL.

This sequence joins TRBV27 and TRBJ2-7; no reliable D call. The CDR3 runs to 14 residues. Germline V gene lookup returns CDR1 MNHEY and CDR2 SMNVEV (reference sequence). Trimming pared 3 bases from V and 1 base from J, leaving 10 bases between. CDR3 nucleotide sequence: TGTGCCAGCAGTTTGCAACAGACATCCTACGAGCAGTACTTC. Protein sequence: CASSLQQTSYEQYF.

The gene calls are TRBV6-8 and TRBJ2-3; TRBD2 matches at 7 bases. The CDR3 has 14 residues. Germline V gene sequence: CDR1 MNHGY, CDR2 SAAAGT. V was clipped by 5 bases and J by 5 bases; unmatched bases: 7. The CDR3, as DNA: TGTGCCAGCAGTCCGACTAGCTCAGGAGATACGCAGTATTTT. Protein product: CASSPTSSGDTQYF.

The chain employs TRBV7-9 and TRBJ1-5; TRBD1 matches 7 bases. In germline, CDR1 is SEHNR, CDR2 FQNEAQ (reference sequence). V was clipped by 5 bases and J by 3 bases; unmatched bases: 7. This CDR3 has 15 amino acids. Here the CDR3 reads CASSDLRGDNQPQHF. In DNA form, the CDR3 reads TGTGCCAGCAGCGACCTCAGGGGGGACAATCAGCCCCAGCATTTT.

The rearrangement links TRBV7-9 to TRBJ1-6; D is undetermined. Between the trimmed V and J ends, which lost 3 bases and 7 bases, there was a span of 10 bases. The CDR3 has 14 residues. Germline CDR1 and CDR2: SEHNR and FQNEAQ (reference sequence). CDR3 residues: CASSFAGLNSPLHF. The CDR3 DNA sequence: TGTGCCAGCAGCTTCGCTGGTCTAAATTCACCCCTCCACTTT. Complete variable domain (other parts from reference TRBV7-9 and TRBJ1-6): DTGVSQNPRHKITKRGQNVTFRCDPISEHNRLYWYRQTLGQGPEFLTYFQNEAQLEKSRLLSDRFSAERPKGSFSTLEIQRTEQGDSAMYLCASSFAGLNSPLHFGNGTRLTVT.

This clone appeared a single time. The J gene is TRBJ2-4, the V gene TRBV5-6, with D possibly matching TRBD1 (6 bases). Germline V CDR1 and CDR2: SGHDT, YYEEEE. Trimming cost V 4 bases and J 0 bases, with 14 bases left between them. This CDR3 spans 16 amino acids. The chain's CDR3 is CASSTGQILAKNIQYF. The CDR3 nucleotides are TGTGCCAGCAGCACAGGACAGATTTTAGCCAAAAACATTCAGTACTTC.

Of note for this clone: The junction departs from germline at one end; a sequencing error may be responsible. The gene calls are TRBV6-1 and TRBJ2-7; weak D call: TRBD1 (6 bases). This CDR3 region has 16 residues. Germline loops: CDR1 MNHNS, CDR2 SASEGT. DNA of the CDR3: TGTGCCAGCAGTAAAGCCTTCGTGGGGGCAGGTTACGAGCAGTACTTC. Encoded protein: CASSKAFVGAGYEQYF.

This rearrangement joins TRBV7-3 to TRBJ2-5; D may be TRBD2 (5 bases). Per the germline V gene, CDR1 is SGHTA and CDR2 is FQGTGA. The CDR3 runs to 16 residues. V lost 6 bases, J lost 1 base, and 18 bases lay in between. DNA for the CDR3: TGTGCCAGCAGTATTCGACCCAACCGGGGCCAAGAGACCCAGTACTTC. Translating it yields CASSIRPNRGQETQYF.

This rearrangement joins TRBV23-1 to TRBJ1-1, with TRBD1 matching 10 bases. Being an ORF, TRBV23-1 has a function that is uncertain. Unmatched junction bases numbered 10, after V lost 6 bases and J lost 6 bases. This CDR3 comprises 15 residues. In DNA, the CDR3 is TGCGCCAGCAGACCAAGGGACAGGGGATACGCTGAAGCTTTCTTT. Its translation is CASRPRDRGYAEAFF.

The chain couples TRBV6-1 to TRBJ1-6; D is uncertain. There are 14 residues in the CDR3. CDR1 is MNHNS and CDR2 is SASEGT in the germline V gene. Trimming removed 0 bases from V and 6 bases from J, with 6 bases in between. The CDR3 sequence: CASSEAASNSPLHF. The CDR3 DNA sequence: TGTGCCAGCAGTGAAGCAGCCTCTAATTCACCCCTCCACTTT.

The table lists this clone with a count of one. This chain joins TRBV5-1 and TRBJ2-2; weak D call: TRBD1 (5 bases). The germline V and J ends were trimmed by 4 bases and 1 base, with 11 bases remaining between them. Germline CDR1 reads SGHRS; CDR2 reads YFSETQ. The CDR3 spans 15 residues. CDR3 protein: CASSKGPENTGELFF. CDR3 bases: TGCGCCAGCAGCAAGGGGCCGGAGAACACCGGGGAGCTGTTTTTT.

This sequence joins TRBV7-3 and TRBJ2-3, with no clear D. Trimming took 2 bases from V and 6 from J, leaving 9 bases between them. The CDR3 is 13 residues long. Germline V gene data show CDR1 as SGHTA and CDR2 as FQGTGA. The CDR3 loop reads CASSLEVRDTQYF. CDR3 nucleotide sequence: TGTGCCAGCAGCTTAGAGGTTAGGGATACGCAGTATTTT.

V is TRBV4-3 and J is TRBJ2-3; 9 bases fit TRBD2. CDR3 length equals 16 residues. Trimming cost V 5 bases and J 3 bases; bases outside gene matches: 9. In germline, CDR1 is LGHNA, CDR2 YSLEER. CDR3 protein: CASSSGGSGGTDTQYF. The CDR3 bases are TGCGCCAGCAGCTCAGGGGGTAGCGGGGGAACAGATACGCAGTATTTT.